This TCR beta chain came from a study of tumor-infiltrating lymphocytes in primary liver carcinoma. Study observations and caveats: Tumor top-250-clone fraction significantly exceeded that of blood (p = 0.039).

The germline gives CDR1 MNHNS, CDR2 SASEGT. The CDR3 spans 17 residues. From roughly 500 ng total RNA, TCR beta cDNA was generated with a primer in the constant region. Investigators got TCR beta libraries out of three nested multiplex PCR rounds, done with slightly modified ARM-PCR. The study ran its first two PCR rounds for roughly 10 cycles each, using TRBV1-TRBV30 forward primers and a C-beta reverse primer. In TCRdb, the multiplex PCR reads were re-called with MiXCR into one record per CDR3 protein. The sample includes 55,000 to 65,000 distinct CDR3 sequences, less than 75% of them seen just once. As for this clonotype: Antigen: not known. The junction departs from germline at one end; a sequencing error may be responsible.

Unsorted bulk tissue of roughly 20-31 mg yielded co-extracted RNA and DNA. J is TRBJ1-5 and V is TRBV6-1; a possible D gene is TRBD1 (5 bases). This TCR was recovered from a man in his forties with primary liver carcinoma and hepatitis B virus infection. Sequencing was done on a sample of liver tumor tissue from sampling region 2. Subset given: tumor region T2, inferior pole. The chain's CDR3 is CVSSEEEGREGNQPQHF. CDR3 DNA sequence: TGTGTCAGCAGTGAAGAGGAGGGACGCGAAGGCAATCAGCCCCAGCATTTT.